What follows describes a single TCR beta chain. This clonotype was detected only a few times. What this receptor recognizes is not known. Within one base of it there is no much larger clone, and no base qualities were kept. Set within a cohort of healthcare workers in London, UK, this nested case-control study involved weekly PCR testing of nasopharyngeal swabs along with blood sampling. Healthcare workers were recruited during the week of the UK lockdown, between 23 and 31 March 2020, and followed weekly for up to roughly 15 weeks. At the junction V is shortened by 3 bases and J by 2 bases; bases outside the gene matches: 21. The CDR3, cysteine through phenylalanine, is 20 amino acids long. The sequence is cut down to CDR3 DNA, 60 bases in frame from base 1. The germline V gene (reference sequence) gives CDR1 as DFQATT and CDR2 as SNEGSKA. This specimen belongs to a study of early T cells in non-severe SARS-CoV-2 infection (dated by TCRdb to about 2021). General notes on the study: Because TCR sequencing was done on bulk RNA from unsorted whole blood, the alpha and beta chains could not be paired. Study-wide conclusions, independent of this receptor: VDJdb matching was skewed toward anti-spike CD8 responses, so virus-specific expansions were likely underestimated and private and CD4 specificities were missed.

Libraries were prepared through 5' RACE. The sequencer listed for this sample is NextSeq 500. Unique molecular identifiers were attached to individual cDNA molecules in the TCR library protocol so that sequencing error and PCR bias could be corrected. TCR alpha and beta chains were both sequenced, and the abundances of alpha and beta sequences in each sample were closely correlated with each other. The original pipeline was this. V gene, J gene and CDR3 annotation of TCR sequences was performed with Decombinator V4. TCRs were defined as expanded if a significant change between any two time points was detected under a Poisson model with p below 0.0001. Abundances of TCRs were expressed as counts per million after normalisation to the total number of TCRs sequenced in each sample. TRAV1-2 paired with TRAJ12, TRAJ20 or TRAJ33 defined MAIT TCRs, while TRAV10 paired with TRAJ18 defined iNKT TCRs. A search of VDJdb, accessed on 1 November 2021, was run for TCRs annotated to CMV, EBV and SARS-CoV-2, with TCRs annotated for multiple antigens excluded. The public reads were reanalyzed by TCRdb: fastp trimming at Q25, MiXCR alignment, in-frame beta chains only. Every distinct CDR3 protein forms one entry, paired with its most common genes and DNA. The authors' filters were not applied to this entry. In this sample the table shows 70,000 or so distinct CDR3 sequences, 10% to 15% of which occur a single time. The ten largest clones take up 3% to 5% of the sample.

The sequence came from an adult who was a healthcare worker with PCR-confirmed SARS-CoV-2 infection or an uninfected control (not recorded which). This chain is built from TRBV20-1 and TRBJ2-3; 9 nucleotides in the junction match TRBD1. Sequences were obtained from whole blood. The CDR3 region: CSASPIPGQGYSGNTDTQYF. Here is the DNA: TGCAGTGCTAGCCCGATTCCGGGACAGGGATATTCGGGGAACACAGATACGCAGTATTTT.